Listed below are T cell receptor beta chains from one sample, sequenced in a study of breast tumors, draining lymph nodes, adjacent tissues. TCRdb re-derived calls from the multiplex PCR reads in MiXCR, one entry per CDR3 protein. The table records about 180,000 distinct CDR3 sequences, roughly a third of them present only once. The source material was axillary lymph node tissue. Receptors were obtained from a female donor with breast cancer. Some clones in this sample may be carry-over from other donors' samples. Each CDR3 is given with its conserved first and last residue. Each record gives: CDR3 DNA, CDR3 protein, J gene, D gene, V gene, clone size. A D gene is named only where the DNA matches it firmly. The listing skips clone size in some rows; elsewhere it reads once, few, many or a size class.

CDR3 DNA: TGCAGCGTGCCGCTTCCGGGACAGAACACTGAAGCTTTCTTT
CDR3 protein: CSVPLPGQNTEAFF
J gene: TRBJ1-1
D gene: .
V gene: TRBV29-1
clone size: .

CDR3 DNA: TGTGCCAGCAGCCCACAAGACAGGGGGCTTTTTTCACCCCTCCACTTT
CDR3 protein: CASSPQDRGLFSPLHF
J gene: TRBJ1-6
D gene: TRBD1
V gene: TRBV7-9
clone size: many

CDR3 DNA: TGTGCCAGCAGCCATGGAGACAGGGCGGGGAGAGAAAAACTGTTTTTT
CDR3 protein: CASSHGDRAGREKLFF
J gene: TRBJ1-4
D gene: TRBD1
V gene: TRBV3-1
clone size: many

CDR3 DNA: TGTGCCAGCGTTGCGGACTCCCCAACCGGGAATGAGCAGTTCTTC
CDR3 protein: CASVADSPTGNEQFF
J gene: TRBJ2-1
D gene: .
V gene: TRBV25-1
clone size: .

CDR3 DNA: TGTGCCGGGACAGGGACGGGAAACACCATATATTTT
CDR3 protein: CAGTGTGNTIYF
J gene: TRBJ1-3
D gene: TRBD1
V gene: TRBV7-6
clone size: many

CDR3 DNA: TGCGCCAGCAGTGATGGACTAGCGGGCACAGATACGCAGTATTTT
CDR3 protein: CASSDGLAGTDTQYF
J gene: TRBJ2-3
D gene: TRBD2
V gene: TRBV10-1
clone size: many

CDR3 DNA: TGTGCTAGCAGCTTAGCTGGAGCCTCGGGAAATGAGCAGTTCTTC
CDR3 protein: CASSLAGASGNEQFF
J gene: TRBJ2-1
D gene: .
V gene: TRBV7-7
clone size: .

CDR3 DNA: TGTGCCAGCAGTTTATCTGAGGAGGGATTAGATACGCAGTATTTT
CDR3 protein: CASSLSEEGLDTQYF
J gene: TRBJ2-3
D gene: .
V gene: TRBV27
clone size: .

CDR3 DNA: TGTGCCAGCAGTGGACTAAAGGGCGGGGAGCTGTTTTTT
CDR3 protein: CASSGLKGGELFF
J gene: TRBJ2-2
D gene: .
V gene: TRBV2
clone size: many

CDR3 DNA: TGTGCCAGCAGCCACGAGCAGTACTTC
CDR3 protein: CASSHEQYF
J gene: TRBJ2-7
D gene: .
V gene: TRBV14
clone size: many

CDR3 DNA: TGTGCCAGCAGCGCGAACTCACAGGGGTTCGGCTACACCTTC
CDR3 protein: CASSANSQGFGYTF
J gene: TRBJ1-2
D gene: TRBD1
V gene: TRBV7-2
clone size: many

CDR3 DNA: TGTGCCAGCAGCCAAGTTCCTGTTCAAGAGACCCAGTACTTC
CDR3 protein: CASSQVPVQETQYF
J gene: TRBJ2-5
D gene: .
V gene: TRBV3-1
clone size: .

CDR3 DNA: TGTGCCACCAGTGATACCATGTTGGGGGCCCAGCAGTTCTTC
CDR3 protein: CATSDTMLGAQQFF
J gene: TRBJ2-1
D gene: .
V gene: TRBV24-1
clone size: many

CDR3 DNA: TGCAGTGCTAGGGCCCGACTAGCGGGAAACGAGCAGTACTTC
CDR3 protein: CSARARLAGNEQYF
J gene: TRBJ2-7
D gene: TRBD2
V gene: TRBV20-1
clone size: many

CDR3 DNA: TGTGCCAGCAGTTGGGCCCCCCCCGGCTCCGGGGCCAACGTCCTGACTTTC
CDR3 protein: CASSWAPPGSGANVLTF
J gene: TRBJ2-6
D gene: .
V gene: TRBV6-2/TRBV6-3
clone size: .

CDR3 DNA: TGTGCCAGCATCCCTAGAGGACAGTATAACGGCTACACCTTC
CDR3 protein: CASIPRGQYNGYTF
J gene: TRBJ1-2
D gene: .
V gene: TRBV12-3/TRBV12-4
clone size: many

CDR3 DNA: TGCGCCAGCAGCCTACAGGGAGGTTCTGGAAACACCATATATTTT
CDR3 protein: CASSLQGGSGNTIYF
J gene: TRBJ1-3
D gene: .
V gene: TRBV5-1
clone size: many

CDR3 DNA: TGTGCCAGCAGCGGGGCCCAGGCGGGGGGGCCGAGTCCCAAAAACATTCAGTACTTC
CDR3 protein: CASSGAQAGGPSPKNIQYF
J gene: TRBJ2-4
D gene: TRBD2
V gene: TRBV5-4
clone size: .

CDR3 DNA: TGTGCCACAAGAGAACAGGGAAACCTTATTAACTATGGCTACACCTTC
CDR3 protein: CATREQGNLINYGYTF
J gene: TRBJ1-2
D gene: .
V gene: TRBV6-5
clone size: many

CDR3 DNA: TGTGCCAGCATACCGAGGGGGTCTAGCTCTGGAAACACCATATATTTT
CDR3 protein: CASIPRGSSSGNTIYF
J gene: TRBJ1-3
D gene: .
V gene: TRBV6-1
clone size: few

CDR3 DNA: TGTGCCATCAGTGAGGGGAGAACGAATGAGCAGTTCTTC
CDR3 protein: CAISEGRTNEQFF
J gene: TRBJ2-1
D gene: .
V gene: TRBV10-3
clone size: .

CDR3 DNA: TGCGCCAGCAGTGAGTCGAGCATCGCTCTTGCGACTAGCGGGAGGGCCGTAGTCACCGGGGAGCTGTTTTTT
CDR3 protein: CASSESSIALATSGRAVVTGELFF
J gene: TRBJ2-2
D gene: TRBD2
V gene: TRBV10-1
clone size: many

CDR3 DNA: TGTGCCATCAGTGAGCCTTACCAAGGGACCCAGTACTTC
CDR3 protein: CAISEPYQGTQYF
J gene: TRBJ2-5
D gene: .
V gene: TRBV10-3
clone size: .

CDR3 DNA: TGTGCCAGCAGTGCCTCCCACTGGACTAGCGGGAGTCCCGGGGAGCTGTTTTTT
CDR3 protein: CASSASHWTSGSPGELFF
J gene: TRBJ2-2
D gene: TRBD2
V gene: TRBV25-1
clone size: .

CDR3 DNA: TGTGCCAGCGGGTGGGGACAGGGGAAGTCAGATACGCAGTATTTT
CDR3 protein: CASGWGQGKSDTQYF
J gene: TRBJ2-3
D gene: TRBD1
V gene: TRBV28
clone size: many

CDR3 DNA: TGTGCCAGCAGCGGACAGACGTCCGCTAACTATGGCTACACCTTC
CDR3 protein: CASSGQTSANYGYTF
J gene: TRBJ1-2
D gene: .
V gene: TRBV6-5
clone size: .

CDR3 DNA: TGTGCCAGCAAACCTCAGCAAGCCTACGAGCAGTACTTC
CDR3 protein: CASKPQQAYEQYF
J gene: TRBJ2-7
D gene: .
V gene: TRBV6-6
clone size: many

CDR3 DNA: TGTGCCAGCAGTGAACGGGTGGGCAGTGTCTATGGCTACACCTTC
CDR3 protein: CASSERVGSVYGYTF
J gene: TRBJ1-2
D gene: .
V gene: TRBV6-2/TRBV6-3
clone size: .

CDR3 DNA: TGTGCCAGCAGCAAGGGACAGGGGGCGTGGGAGCTGTTTTTT
CDR3 protein: CASSKGQGAWELFF
J gene: TRBJ2-2
D gene: TRBD1
V gene: TRBV6-1
clone size: many

CDR3 DNA: TGTGCCACCAGTGGTTCCCGAGGGGACTACACCTTC
CDR3 protein: CATSGSRGDYTF
J gene: TRBJ1-2
D gene: .
V gene: TRBV24-1
clone size: many

CDR3 DNA: TGTGCCTGGACTCAGCTAGCGGGAGGCTCCTACGAGCAGTACTTC
CDR3 protein: CAWTQLAGGSYEQYF
J gene: TRBJ2-7
D gene: TRBD2
V gene: TRBV30
clone size: many

CDR3 DNA: TGTGCCAGCAGTTTTACAGTCTTTCTAGCCAAAGACATTCAGTACTTC
CDR3 protein: CASSFTVFLAKDIQYF
J gene: TRBJ2-4
D gene: .
V gene: TRBV12-3/TRBV12-4
clone size: .

CDR3 DNA: TGTGCCAGCACCGGGACTACCCAGTACTTC
CDR3 protein: CASTGTTQYF
J gene: TRBJ2-5
D gene: .
V gene: TRBV7-8
clone size: .

CDR3 DNA: TGTGCCAGCAGTACCGAGGGGACCTATGGCTACACCTTC
CDR3 protein: CASSTEGTYGYTF
J gene: TRBJ1-2
D gene: .
V gene: TRBV6-4
clone size: many

CDR3 DNA: TGTGCCAGCAGTCACTCGTCAGCACACAACAATGAGCAGTTCTTC
CDR3 protein: CASSHSSAHNNEQFF
J gene: TRBJ2-1
D gene: .
V gene: TRBV6-5
clone size: .

CDR3 DNA: TGTGCCAGCAGCGCAGCGGATTCTTCACCCCTCCACTTT
CDR3 protein: CASSAADSSPLHF
J gene: TRBJ1-6
D gene: .
V gene: TRBV9
clone size: many